Below are 8 T cell receptor beta chains sequenced from a single sample in a study of blood T cells in healthy people across ages. Next came a second PCR, run for roughly 6 to 11 cycles, which used a sample-barcoded 5' primer along with a J-beta primer mix. Using its own MiXCR run on the 5' RACE reads, TCRdb lists one record per CDR3 protein. The profile covers fewer than 800,000 distinct CDR3 sequences, with approximately 29% appearing a single time and about 16% taken by the ten largest. The sample was blood. The receptor set was obtained from a woman of 80 years or more in good health.

This clonotype was seen repeatedly, ten times or more. The chain employs TRBV28 and TRBJ2-6; D uncertain. V lost 4 bases, J lost 4 bases, and 8 bases lay in between. Per germline, CDR1 MDHEN and CDR2 SYDVKM. This CDR3 is built from 14 residues. Here the CDR3 reads CASSYSSGANVLTF. CDR3 nucleotides: TGTGCCAGCAGTTACTCGTCGGGGGCCAACGTCCTGACTTTC.

Remarks on this clonotype: A much bigger clone sits one base away, suggesting this may be a read error. The chain joins TRBV7-2 to TRBJ1-5; D remains unclear. From germline, CDR1 is SGHTA and CDR2 FQGNSA. The V and J ends lost 7 bases and 6 bases respectively, with 10 bases between them. The CDR3 extends over 12 amino acids. This CDR3 is CASTTEFQPQHF. In nucleotides, the CDR3 is TGTGCCAGCACAACAGAGTTTCAGCCCCAGCATTTT.

This clonotype was detected only a few times. A read error may explain this, as a much larger clone is one base away. The chain links TRBV7-9 to TRBJ2-7; 9 bases are a match to TRBD2. Trimming at V came to 2 bases and at J to 7 bases, leaving 15 bases not matched to a gene. This CDR3 comprises 17 residues. The V gene's germline CDR1 is SEHNR and CDR2 FQNEAQ (reference sequence). The CDR3 nucleotides read TGTGCCAGCAGCTTATTAGCCCCAGGCGGGGGGGCAAATGAGCAGTACTTC. This translates into CASSLLAPGGGANEQYF.

This clonotype appeared many times. A much larger clone differs from this one at a single base, so this may be a read error. The chain recombines TRBV19 with TRBJ2-7, with D uncertain. Trimming stripped 2 bases from V and 7 bases from J, with 18 bases between. This CDR3 comprises 15 residues. Germline-derived CDR1 and CDR2 are LNHDA and SQIVND (reference sequence). The CDR3: CASSIYIMPPYEQYF. The DNA for the CDR3 is TGTGCCAGTAGTATATATATAATGCCCCCATATGAGCAGTACTTC. Looking up the rest from reference TRBV19 and TRBJ2-7 gives the full variable domain: DGGITQSPKYLFRKEGQNVTLSCEQNLNHDAMYWYRQDPGQGLRLIYYSQIVNDFQKGDIAEGYSVSREKKESFPLTVTSAQKNPTAFYLCASSIYIMPPYEQYFGPGTRLTVT.

The gene calls are TRBV6-5 and TRBJ2-2, with 10 bases lining up with TRBD2. V gave up 5 bases and J gave up 5 bases; unmatched junction bases: 5. There are 15 residues in the CDR3. CDR1 MNHEY and CDR2 SVGAGI come from the germline V gene. CDR3 region: CASSLVTSGTGELFF. Here the CDR3 DNA reads TGTGCCAGCAGTCTTGTGACTAGCGGGACCGGGGAGCTGTTTTTT.

This clonotype was detected ten times or more. This chain uses TRBV6-5 with TRBJ1-2; TRBD1 agrees at 8 bases. Per the germline V gene, CDR1 is MNHEY and CDR2 is SVGAGI. CDR3 size: 14 residues. The J segment lost 6 bases and the V segment lost 0 bases, leaving 3 bases of the junction unmatched. CDR3 nucleotide sequence: TGTGCCAGCAGTTACTCGACAGGGGAGGATGGCTACACCTTC. Protein sequence: CASSYSTGEDGYTF.

This clonotype was found many times. The chain uses TRBV29-1 and TRBJ2-7, with 7 bases matching TRBD2. The CDR3 sequence is 13 residues long. After removal of 2 bases from V and 1 base from J, the junction contained 2 bases not matched to a gene. Germline V lookup: CDR1 SQVTM, CDR2 ANQGSEA. CDR3 amino acids: CSVENGGSYEQYF. CDR3 nucleotides: TGCAGCGTTGAAAACGGGGGGTCCTACGAGCAGTACTTC.

This clonotype was counted at least ten times. The chain combines TRBV20-1 with TRBJ2-1; a possible D gene is TRBD1 (5 bases). The V end was cut by 6 bases, the J end by 8 bases, with 17 bases between. This CDR3 comprises 13 residues. The V gene's germline CDR1 is DFQATT and CDR2 SNEGSKA (reference sequence). CDR3 sequence: CSAGKGFVDEQFF. In DNA form, the CDR3 reads TGCAGTGCAGGAAAGGGGTTTGTGGATGAGCAGTTCTTC.